Following are 31 T cell receptor beta chains from one sample sequenced in a study of spatial heterogeneity in lung cancer. The sample's time point: blood at routine non-recurrence follow-up after resection. TCRdb processed the 5' RACE reads anew with MiXCR; each CDR3 protein has one entry. The sample shows about 16,000 distinct CDR3 sequences, 5% to 6.5% of them seen only once. The source material was PBMCs, sampled at follow-up. Receptors originate from a male donor with early-stage non-small cell lung cancer.

Sample share makes this clonotype medium-sized. The V call is TRBV10-3, the J call TRBJ1-1; TRBD1 is a possible D gene (5 bases). Trimming removed 6 bases from V and 1 base from J, with 9 bases in between. This CDR3 spans 13 amino acids. CDR1 is ENHRY and CDR2 is SYGVKD in the germline V gene. The CDR3 region has the DNA TGTGCCATCAGCTTACAGGAGAACACTGAAGCTTTCTTT. Protein: CAISLQENTEAFF.

This clonotype has ten or more counts. The V gene is TRBV5-1, the J gene TRBJ2-7, with 8 bases lining up with TRBD2. CDR3 size: 14 residues. J was trimmed by 0 bases and V by 7 bases; bases with no gene match: 6. Germline V gives CDR1 SGHRS, CDR2 YFSETQ. CDR3 residues: CASQTSATSYEQYF. CDR3 nucleotides: TGCGCCAGCCAGACTAGCGCGACCTCCTACGAGCAGTACTTC.

J is TRBJ2-7 and V is TRBV5-1, with D tentatively TRBD1 (6 bases). Germline V gives CDR1 SGHRS, CDR2 YFSETQ. This CDR3 contains 15 residues. The V gene lost 4 bases and the J gene lost 5 bases, with 19 bases spanning the gap. CDR3 amino acids: CASSQNRVLQHEQYF. In nucleotides, the CDR3 is TGCGCCAGCAGCCAAAACAGGGTACTTCAACACGAGCAGTACTTC.

This clonotype was found a few times. The chain is built from TRBV24-1 and TRBJ2-3, with unresolved D. From germline, CDR1 is KGHDR and CDR2 SFDVKD. This CDR3 comprises 14 residues. Trimming stripped 0 bases from V and 3 bases from J, with 6 bases between. In DNA, the CDR3 is TGTGCCACCAGTGATTTGGTGGGGACAGATACGCAGTATTTT. Protein product: CATSDLVGTDTQYF.

This clonotype was counted at least ten times. The chain uses TRBV7-9 and TRBJ2-7; 7 bases are a match to TRBD2. V lost 2 bases, J lost 5 bases, and 6 bases stayed unmatched. CDR3 length equals 14 residues. Per germline, CDR1 SEHNR and CDR2 FQNEAQ (reference sequence). The CDR3 sequence: CASSLLGGTHEQYF. DNA for the CDR3: TGTGCCAGCAGCTTATTGGGGGGGACCCACGAGCAGTACTTC. The entire variable domain, with the rest obtained from reference TRBV7-9 and TRBJ2-7, is as follows: DTGVSQNPRHKITKRGQNVTFRCDPISEHNRLYWYRQTLGQGPEFLTYFQNEAQLEKSRLLSDRFSAERPKGSFSTLEIQRTEQGDSAMYLCASSLLGGTHEQYFGPGTRLTVT.

This clonotype was counted many times. The rearrangement uses TRBV7-8 and TRBJ2-5; D might be TRBD2 (6 bases). Germline CDR1 SGHVS, CDR2 FQNEAQ. The CDR3 length is 15 residues. V lost 5 bases and J lost 4, with 17 bases in between. This CDR3 is CASSGRRGGSETQYF. CDR3 sequence (DNA): TGTGCCAGCAGCGGGAGGCGGGGAGGCTCAGAGACCCAGTACTTC. The variable domain in full, with the rest retrieved from reference TRBV7-8 and TRBJ2-5, is GAGVSQSPRYKVAKRGQDVALRCDPISGHVSLFWYQQALGQGPEFLTYFQNEAQLDKSGLPSDRFFAERPEGSVSTLKIQRTQQEDSAVYLCASSGRRGGSETQYFGPGTRLLVL.

This clonotype was observed a handful of times. This chain uses TRBV7-9 with TRBJ2-1; 11 bases match TRBD1. The CDR3 is 16 amino acids. Trimming removed 1 base from V and 2 bases from J; junction bases left unmatched: 1. Germline V gene data show CDR1 as SEHNR and CDR2 as FQNEAQ (reference sequence). The DNA of the CDR3 is TGTGCCAGCAGCTTAGGGACAGGGGGCACCTACAATGAGCAGTTCTTC. Translating it yields CASSLGTGGTYNEQFF. The full variable domain, with the rest looked up from reference TRBV7-9 and TRBJ2-1, is DTGVSQNPRHKITKRGQNVTFRCDPISEHNRLYWYRQTLGQGPEFLTYFQNEAQLEKSRLLSDRFSAERPKGSFSTLEIQRTEQGDSAMYLCASSLGTGGTYNEQFFGPGTRLTVL.

This clonotype was detected many times. V is TRBV28 and J is TRBJ1-6, with no clear D. The germline gives CDR1 MDHEN, CDR2 SYDVKM. The V gene lost 5 bases and the J gene lost 8 bases, with 16 bases spanning the gap. The CDR3 loop spans 15 amino acids. The CDR3 DNA reads as TGTGCCAGCAGTCCGCTACTCGGTTCTTATTCACCCCTCCACTTT. Translating it yields CASSPLLGSYSPLHF.

In its sample, this clonotype was seen a few times. This chain uses TRBV7-9 with TRBJ1-4; tentative D call: TRBD1 (5 bases). CDR3 length: 18 residues. V shed 1 base and J shed 3 bases, with 18 bases lying between them. CDR1 is SEHNR and CDR2 is FQNEAQ in the germline V gene (reference sequence). The CDR3 region has the DNA TGTGCCAGCAGCTTAGAGGCGGTACGGGGACGGCCTAATGAAAAACTGTTTTTT. Its protein product is CASSLEAVRGRPNEKLFF.

This clonotype was observed at least ten times. The chain's CDR3 is CASSPTRGNEQFF. The CDR3 DNA reads TGTGCCAGCAGCCCAACCAGGGGGAATGAGCAGTTCTTC. This chain connects TRBV7-2 to TRBJ2-1, with TRBD1 matching 7 bases. V was pared by 5 bases and J by 7 bases, with 5 bases of the junction left unmatched. Germline assignment: CDR1 SGHTA and CDR2 FQGNSA. The CDR3 sequence is 13 residues long.

This clonotype was observed at least ten times. The chain links TRBV18 to TRBJ1-2, with 12 nucleotides matching TRBD1. This CDR3 has 19 amino acids. CDR1 is KGHSH and CDR2 is LQKENI in the germline V gene. The V segment lost 3 bases and the J segment 0 bases; nucleotides outside the gene matches: 11. CDR3 in DNA: TGTGCCAGCTCACCTCGGACCCGGGACAGGGGGCAAGCTAACTATGGCTACACCTTC. This translates into CASSPRTRDRGQANYGYTF. Using reference TRBV18 and TRBJ1-2 for the parts outside the CDR3, the full variable domain is NAGVMQNPRHLVRRRGQEARLRCSPMKGHSHVYWYRQLPEEGLKFMVYLQKENIIDESGMPKERFSAEFPKEGPSILRIQQVVRGDSAAYFCASSPRTRDRGQANYGYTFGSGTRLTVV.

Concerning this clonotype itself: A much more abundant neighbour one base away suggests this may be a read error. The CDR3 end shows no conserved phenylalanine or tryptophan, and so a read error is likely. V usage is TRBV20-1 and J usage is TRBJ2-7; D perhaps matches TRBD2 (5 bases). Germline lookup yields CDR1 DFQATT and CDR2 SNEGSKA (reference sequence). V was cut by 6 bases and J by 4 bases, with 10 bases left in between. This CDR3 has 11 residues. The CDR3 coding sequence is TGCAGTGCACCGGACTCTTACGAGCAGTACTCC. Amino acid sequence: CSAPDSYEQYS.

The chain employs TRBV27 and TRBJ2-1; possibly TRBD1 or TRBD2 for D (6 bases each). CDR1 and CDR2 (germline): MNHEY, SMNVEV (reference sequence). The CDR3 spans 14 residues. Trimming shortened V by 3 bases and J by 8 bases, and 14 bases separated the two germline ends. CDR3 amino acids: CASSFGRGRDEQFF. In nucleotides, the CDR3 is TGTGCCAGCAGTTTTGGACGGGGGCGCGATGAGCAGTTCTTC.

By sample fraction, this clonotype is medium-sized. The rearrangement uses TRBV4-3 and TRBJ2-3; D possibly corresponds to TRBD2 (6 bases). CDR1 is LGHNA and CDR2 is YSLEER in the germline V gene. The CDR3 length is 16 residues. V shed 1 base and J shed 6 bases, with 17 bases lying between them. The CDR3 loop is CASSQVRGIPFDTQYF. In DNA form, the CDR3 reads TGCGCCAGCAGCCAAGTTCGCGGGATCCCGTTCGATACGCAGTATTTT.

This clonotype was seen repeatedly, ten times or more. The rearrangement joins TRBV28 to TRBJ1-2; D is unclear. The germline V gene has CDR1 MDHEN and CDR2 SYDVKM. This CDR3 has 14 amino acids. The V end was cut by 6 bases, the J end by 3 bases, with 14 bases between. CDR3 sequence (DNA): TGTGCCAGCAGATCCCCGCAAGAGGACTATGGCTACACCTTC. Its translation is CASRSPQEDYGYTF.

In its sample, this clonotype was seen many times. The chain employs TRBV20-1 and TRBJ1-5; TRBD1 might be the D (5 bases). Trimming removed 5 bases from V and 4 bases from J, with 12 bases in between. Germline-derived CDR1 and CDR2 are DFQATT and SNEGSKA (reference sequence). This CDR3 has 13 amino acids. The CDR3 sequence is CSAGTMTNQPQHF. The CDR3 DNA is TGCAGTGCTGGGACCATGACTAATCAGCCCCAGCATTTT.

This clonotype has ten or more counts. The chain carries TRBV30 and TRBJ2-1; TRBD2 agrees at 7 bases. The V gene end was trimmed by 5 bases and the J gene end by 0 bases; junction bases not matched to a gene: 4. The germline gives CDR1 GTSNPN, CDR2 SVGIG (reference sequence). This CDR3 contains 14 residues. In nucleotides, the CDR3 is TGTGCCTGGGACAGACTAGCCTCCTACAATGAGCAGTTCTTC. This codes for CAWDRLASYNEQFF. The full variable domain, rest sourced from reference TRBV30 and TRBJ2-1, is SQTIHQWPATLVQPVGSPLSLECTVEGTSNPNLYWYRQAAGRGLQLLFYSVGIGQISSEVPQNLSASRPQDRQFILSSKKLLLSDSGFYLCAWDRLASYNEQFFGPGTRLTVL.

This clonotype was seen repeatedly, ten times or more. The rearrangement uses TRBV5-1 and TRBJ2-1, with 9 bases fitting TRBD1. V was clipped by 4 bases and J by 7 bases; unmatched bases: 9. Germline CDR1 and CDR2: SGHRS and YFSETQ. This CDR3 has 15 amino acids. The CDR3 spells CASSQPGQGVNEQFF. The CDR3 DNA is TGCGCCAGCAGCCAACCGGGACAGGGAGTGAATGAGCAGTTCTTC.

Many counts were recorded for this clonotype. The CDR3 region is CAISESTGISYEQYF. CDR3 DNA sequence: TGTGCCATCAGTGAATCGACAGGCATCTCCTACGAGCAGTACTTC. The genes are TRBV10-3 and TRBJ2-7, with D possibly TRBD1 on 6 matching bases. CDR3 length: 15 residues. In germline, CDR1 is ENHRY, CDR2 SYGVKD. The V gene lost 3 bases and the J gene lost 0 bases, with 12 bases spanning the gap.

V usage is TRBV7-9 and J usage is TRBJ1-3; D gene unclear. The CDR3 consists of 15 residues. V lost 0 bases, J lost 0 bases, and 6 bases lay in between. From germline, CDR1 is SEHNR and CDR2 FQNEAQ (reference sequence). Written as DNA, the CDR3 is TGTGCCAGCAGCTTAGCAGGACGCTCTGGAAACACCATATATTTT. Its protein product is CASSLAGRSGNTIYF.

The table lists this clonotype with many counts. The chain has TRBV27 and TRBJ2-5; 7 nucleotides line up with TRBD2. The V gene end was trimmed by 5 bases and the J gene end by 5 bases; junction bases not matched to a gene: 5. Per the germline V gene, CDR1 is MNHEY and CDR2 is SMNVEV (reference sequence). This CDR3 has 13 amino acids. CDR3 bases: TGTGCCAGCAGTGGGCTCGGGGGGGAGACCCAGTACTTC. Translation: CASSGLGGETQYF.

Many counts were recorded for this clonotype. V is TRBV24-1 and J is TRBJ2-7, with D hard to call. Per germline, CDR1 KGHDR and CDR2 SFDVKD. This CDR3 spans 14 amino acids. The V gene lost 4 bases and the J gene lost 7 bases, with 16 bases spanning the gap. The CDR3 DNA reads as TGTGCCACCAGTGACGGAAGCCCGGTGGGGGAGCAGTACTTC. Translation: CATSDGSPVGEQYF.

This clonotype came up a few times. The chain uses TRBV9 and TRBJ2-1; D possibly matches TRBD1 or TRBD2 (5 bases each). The germline V and J ends were trimmed by 0 bases and 9 bases, with 16 bases remaining between them. The CDR3 spans 15 residues. From germline, CDR1 is SGDLS and CDR2 YYNGEE. In nucleotides, the CDR3 is TGTGCCAGCAGCGTAGACGGGCTCAGGGCGGGTGAGCAGTTCTTC. This codes for CASSVDGLRAGEQFF.

Sample share makes this clonotype medium-sized (0.01 to 0.1%). This chain joins TRBV5-6 and TRBJ1-1; no reliable D call. This CDR3 has 13 residues. Per germline, CDR1 SGHDT and CDR2 YYEEEE. The germline V and J ends were trimmed by 0 bases and 0 bases, with 3 bases remaining between them. CDR3 loop: CASSLVMNTEAFF. CDR3 coding DNA: TGTGCCAGCAGCTTGGTAATGAACACTGAAGCTTTCTTT. Combining the CDR3 with reference TRBV5-6 and TRBJ1-1 gives the whole variable domain DAGVTQSPTHLIKTRGQQVTLRCSPKSGHDTVSWYQQALGQGPQFIFQYYEEEERQRGNFPDRFSGHQFPNYSSELNVNALLLGDSALYLCASSLVMNTEAFFGQGTRLTVV.

This clonotype was detected ten times or more. The chain has TRBV19 and TRBJ2-3, with 8 positions matching TRBD2. The CDR3 contains 15 residues. Trimming took 6 bases from V and 2 from J; bases not matched to a gene: 7. Germline values: CDR1 LNHDA, CDR2 SQIVND (reference sequence). The CDR3 coding sequence is TGTGCCAGTAGGGAGCCTAGCGGGTCCACAGATACGCAGTATTTT. It is translated as CASREPSGSTDTQYF.

This clonotype was seen a handful of times. The rearrangement uses TRBV7-9 and TRBJ2-3; D remains unclear. CDR3 size: 14 residues. V shed 2 bases and J shed 8 bases, with 14 bases lying between them. Germline V gene data show CDR1 as SEHNR and CDR2 as FQNEAQ (reference sequence). CDR3 coding DNA: TGTGCCAGCAGCTTATCAGGACCTTCGGGTACGCAGTATTTT. It is translated as CASSLSGPSGTQYF. Full variable domain (outside the CDR3, taken from reference TRBV7-9 and TRBJ2-3): DTGVSQNPRHKITKRGQNVTFRCDPISEHNRLYWYRQTLGQGPEFLTYFQNEAQLEKSRLLSDRFSAERPKGSFSTLEIQRTEQGDSAMYLCASSLSGPSGTQYFGPGTRLTVL.

This clonotype was counted at least ten times. The chain uses TRBV6-5 and TRBJ2-1; D remains ambiguous. From germline, CDR1 is MNHEY and CDR2 SVGAGI. Trimming took off 6 bases at V and 7 bases at J, with 7 bases between the two ends. The CDR3 covers 11 residues. The DNA of the CDR3 is TGTGCCAGCAGCCACGCGAATGAGCAGTTCTTC. Translated, it gives CASSHANEQFF.

This clonotype occurred many times. This chain connects TRBV4-3 to TRBJ2-7; a weak D match, TRBD2 (6 bases). The CDR3 covers 14 residues. The ends were cut back, 0 bases at V and 7 bases at J, with 13 bases in the middle. The germline gives CDR1 LGHNA, CDR2 YSLEER. CDR3 sequence: CASSQDWGGREQYF. Here the CDR3 DNA reads TGCGCCAGCAGCCAAGATTGGGGAGGCCGGGAGCAGTACTTC.

This clonotype was found many times. The rearrangement joins TRBV29-1 to TRBJ2-7, with D possibly TRBD1 on 6 matching bases. The germline V and J ends were trimmed by 1 base and 3 bases, with 10 bases remaining between them. Germline CDR1 and CDR2: SQVTM and ANQGSEA. The CDR3 extends over 13 amino acids. The CDR3 here is CSVEGTQGYEQYF. The CDR3 DNA sequence: TGCAGCGTTGAAGGGACACAGGGCTACGAGCAGTACTTC.

The rearrangement uses TRBV4-2 and TRBJ2-3; 9 bases line up with TRBD2. Per the germline V gene, CDR1 is LGHNA and CDR2 is YNFKEQ. This CDR3 spans 15 amino acids. Losses at the gene ends were 0 bases for V and 10 bases for J; bases not matched to a gene: 8. The CDR3 DNA reads TGTGCCAGCAGCCAAGATCCTAGCGGGGTGGATCCGCAGTATTTT. It encodes CASSQDPSGVDPQYF.

This clonotype was observed many times. The J gene is TRBJ1-2, the V gene TRBV29-1; D uncertain. V lost 3 bases, J lost 7 bases, and 12 bases lay in between. CDR1 is SQVTM and CDR2 is ANQGSEA in the germline V gene. The CDR3 extends over 12 amino acids. The CDR3 DNA reads TGCAGCGTTGAGGGCCAGGCGATTGGCTACACCTTC. This sequence encodes CSVEGQAIGYTF.